This T cell receptor (beta chain) came from a study of lymphopenia after photon versus proton radiotherapy. Clones were read by immunoSEQ multiplex PCR, and TCRdb kept only the in-frame ones, dropping some. The sample has around 27,000 clones, 90% seen once. Overall study results and limits: After the lymphocyte nadir, photon-treated repertoires showed oligoclonal expansion, especially of CD8+ Temra cells. Relative stability marked proton patients; photon patients lost diversity and naive cells. Larger post-nadir TCR diversity loss correlated inversely with survival in deceased patients. Authors raise, but do not show, better survival with proton therapy.

V lost 2 bases and J lost 3, with 9 bases in between. Germline CDR1 SGHDT, CDR2 YYEEEE. The CDR3 totals 13 residues. The table lists this clone with a count of one. Antigen specificity is unknown. V is TRBV5-6 and J is TRBJ2-7; D remains ambiguous. Sequencing was performed on peripheral blood, taken from a patient treated with photon-based radiotherapy. The TCR was taken from a woman aged 45 to 65 with cholangiocarcinoma. The DNA for the CDR3 is TGTGCCAGCAGCTTCTCCCACCTCTACGAGCAGTACTTC. It is translated as CASSFSHLYEQYF.